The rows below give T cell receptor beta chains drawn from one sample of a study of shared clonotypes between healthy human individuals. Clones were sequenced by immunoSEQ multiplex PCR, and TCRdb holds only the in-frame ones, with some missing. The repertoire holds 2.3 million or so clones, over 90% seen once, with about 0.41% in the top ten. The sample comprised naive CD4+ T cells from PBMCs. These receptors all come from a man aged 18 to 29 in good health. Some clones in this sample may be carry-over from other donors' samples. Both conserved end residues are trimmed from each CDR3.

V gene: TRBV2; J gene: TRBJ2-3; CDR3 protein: ASKLDNGGDTQY
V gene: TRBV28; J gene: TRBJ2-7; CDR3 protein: ASSLHAGGYEQY
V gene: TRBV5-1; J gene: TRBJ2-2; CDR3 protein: ASSLLQGRVTGELF
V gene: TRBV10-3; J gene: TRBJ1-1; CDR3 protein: AISVIPSNTEAF
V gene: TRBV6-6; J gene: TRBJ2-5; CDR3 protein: ASRYRFQETQY
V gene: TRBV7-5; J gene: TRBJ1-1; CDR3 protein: ARSSEAGMNTEAF
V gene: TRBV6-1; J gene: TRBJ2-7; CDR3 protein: ATTISGGPYEQY
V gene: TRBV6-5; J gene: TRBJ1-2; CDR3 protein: ASTPLGRDNVLST
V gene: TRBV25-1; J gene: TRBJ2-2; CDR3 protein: ASSEILTGELF
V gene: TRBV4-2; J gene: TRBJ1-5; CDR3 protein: ASSLHSDSNQPQH
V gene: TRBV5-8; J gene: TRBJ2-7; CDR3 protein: ASRQGYEQY
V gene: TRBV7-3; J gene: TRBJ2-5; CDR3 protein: ASSLSGQETQY
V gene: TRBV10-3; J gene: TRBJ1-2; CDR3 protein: AISPGQDYGYT
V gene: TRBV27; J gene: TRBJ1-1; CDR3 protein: ASSLGRVATEAF
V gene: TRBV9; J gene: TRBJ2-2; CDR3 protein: ASSVTDGGYTGELF
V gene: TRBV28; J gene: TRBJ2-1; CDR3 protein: ASSLAAGGPGVPYNEQF
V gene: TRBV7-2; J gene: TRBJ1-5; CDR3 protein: ASSFKGSNQPQH
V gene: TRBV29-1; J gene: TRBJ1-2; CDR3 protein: SVETFYGYT
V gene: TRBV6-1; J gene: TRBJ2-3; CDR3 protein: ASSGIPGGGFSTDTQY
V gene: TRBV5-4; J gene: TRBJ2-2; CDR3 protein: ASSSIAGGNSGELF
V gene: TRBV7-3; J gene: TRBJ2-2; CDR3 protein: ASSLSPQGVNTGELF
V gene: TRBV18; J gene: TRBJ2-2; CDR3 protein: ASSPPGLAGVGTGELF
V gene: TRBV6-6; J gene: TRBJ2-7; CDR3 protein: ASSWTGGVYEQY
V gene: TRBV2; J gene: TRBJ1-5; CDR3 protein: ASRPSKYSNQPQH
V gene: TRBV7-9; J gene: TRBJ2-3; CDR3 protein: ASNWPGQGGTDTQY
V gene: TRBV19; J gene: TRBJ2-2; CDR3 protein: ASSRKFTSGSGGELF
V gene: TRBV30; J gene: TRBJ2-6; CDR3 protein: ACLRAGANVLT
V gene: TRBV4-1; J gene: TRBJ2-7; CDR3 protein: ASSHQPGLPANEQY
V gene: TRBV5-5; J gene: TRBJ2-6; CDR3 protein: ASSSNTGDLTHSGANVLT
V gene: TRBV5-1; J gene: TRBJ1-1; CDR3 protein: ASSLAGDRYTEAF
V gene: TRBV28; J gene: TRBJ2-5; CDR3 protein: ASRRGFETQY
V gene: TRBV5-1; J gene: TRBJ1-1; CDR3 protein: ASSSGVGGNTEAF